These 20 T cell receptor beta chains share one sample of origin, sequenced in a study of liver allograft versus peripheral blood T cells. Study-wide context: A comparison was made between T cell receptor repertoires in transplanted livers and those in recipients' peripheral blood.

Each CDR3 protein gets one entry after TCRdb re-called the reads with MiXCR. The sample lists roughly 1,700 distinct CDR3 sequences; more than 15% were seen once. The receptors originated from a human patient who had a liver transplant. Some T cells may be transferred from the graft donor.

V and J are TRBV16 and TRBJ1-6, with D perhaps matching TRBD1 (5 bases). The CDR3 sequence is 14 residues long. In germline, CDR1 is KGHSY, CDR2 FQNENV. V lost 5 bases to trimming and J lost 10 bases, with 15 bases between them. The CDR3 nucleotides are TGTGCCAGCAGCGACGGTACAGGCCCCTCACCCCTCCACTTT. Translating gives CASSDGTGPSPLHF.

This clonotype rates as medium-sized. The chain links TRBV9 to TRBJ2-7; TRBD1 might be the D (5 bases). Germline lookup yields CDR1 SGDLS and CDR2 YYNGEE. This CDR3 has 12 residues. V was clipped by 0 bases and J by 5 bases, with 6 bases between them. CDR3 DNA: TGTGCCAGCAGCGTAGGGGGCGACGAGCAGTACTTC. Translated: CASSVGGDEQYF.

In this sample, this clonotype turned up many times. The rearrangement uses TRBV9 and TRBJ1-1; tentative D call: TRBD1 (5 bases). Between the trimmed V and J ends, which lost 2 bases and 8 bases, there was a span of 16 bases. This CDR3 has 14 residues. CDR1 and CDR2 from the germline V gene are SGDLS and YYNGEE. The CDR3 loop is CASSVGGIPSEAFF. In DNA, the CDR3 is TGTGCCAGCAGCGTTGGGGGGATCCCTTCGGAAGCTTTCTTT.

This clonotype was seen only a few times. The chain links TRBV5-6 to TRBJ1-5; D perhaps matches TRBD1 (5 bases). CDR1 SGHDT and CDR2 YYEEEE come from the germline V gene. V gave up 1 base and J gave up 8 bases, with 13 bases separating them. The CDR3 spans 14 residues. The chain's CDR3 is CASSLRGSREPQHF. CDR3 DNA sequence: TGTGCCAGCAGCTTGCGGGGGAGTAGGGAGCCCCAGCATTTT.

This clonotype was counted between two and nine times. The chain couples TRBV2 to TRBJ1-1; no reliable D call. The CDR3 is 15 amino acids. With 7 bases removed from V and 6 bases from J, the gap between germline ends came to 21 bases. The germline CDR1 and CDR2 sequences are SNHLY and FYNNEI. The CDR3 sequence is CASKERSDPLSEAFF. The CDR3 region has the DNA TGTGCCAGCAAGGAAAGGTCCGACCCCTTATCTGAAGCTTTCTTT.

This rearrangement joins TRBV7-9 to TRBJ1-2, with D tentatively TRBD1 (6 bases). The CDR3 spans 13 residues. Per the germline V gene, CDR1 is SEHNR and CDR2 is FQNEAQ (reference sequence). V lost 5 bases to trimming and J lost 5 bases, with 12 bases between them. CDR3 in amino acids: CASSGGGGYGYTF. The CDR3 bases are TGTGCCAGCAGCGGCGGGGGCGGGTATGGCTACACCTTC.

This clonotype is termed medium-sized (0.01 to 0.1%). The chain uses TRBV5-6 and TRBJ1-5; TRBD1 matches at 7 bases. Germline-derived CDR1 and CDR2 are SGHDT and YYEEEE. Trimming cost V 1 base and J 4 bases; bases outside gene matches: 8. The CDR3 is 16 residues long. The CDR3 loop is CASSLMNRGWNQPQHF. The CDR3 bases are TGTGCCAGCAGCTTGATGAACAGGGGATGGAATCAGCCCCAGCATTTT.

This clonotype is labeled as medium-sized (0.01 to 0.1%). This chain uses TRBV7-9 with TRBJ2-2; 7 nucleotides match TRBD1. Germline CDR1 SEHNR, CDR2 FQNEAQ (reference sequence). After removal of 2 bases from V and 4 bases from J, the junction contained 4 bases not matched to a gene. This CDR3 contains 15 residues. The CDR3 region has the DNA TGTGCCAGCAGCTTAAAGGGGGCCAGCACCGGGGAGCTGTTTTTT. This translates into CASSLKGASTGELFF. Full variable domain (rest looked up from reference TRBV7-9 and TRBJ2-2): DTGVSQNPRHKITKRGQNVTFRCDPISEHNRLYWYRQTLGQGPEFLTYFQNEAQLEKSRLLSDRFSAERPKGSFSTLEIQRTEQGDSAMYLCASSLKGASTGELFFGEGSRLTVL.

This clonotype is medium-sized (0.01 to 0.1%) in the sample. DNA for the CDR3: TGTGCCAGTAGTAGCCCGGGAGCGAAAGATACGCAGTATTTT. Translated: CASSSPGAKDTQYF. This rearrangement joins TRBV19 to TRBJ2-3, with D perhaps TRBD2 (6 bases). Trimming removed 4 bases at V and 5 bases at J, with 13 bases between. The CDR3 covers 14 residues. Germline CDR1 is LNHDA and CDR2 is SQIVND (reference sequence).

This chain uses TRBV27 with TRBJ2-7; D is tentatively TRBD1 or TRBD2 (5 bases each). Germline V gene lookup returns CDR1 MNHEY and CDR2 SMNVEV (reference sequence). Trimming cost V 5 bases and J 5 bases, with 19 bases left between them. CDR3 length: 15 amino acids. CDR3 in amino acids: CASSPNRDPPDEQYF. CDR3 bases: TGTGCCAGCAGTCCCAACCGGGACCCCCCGGACGAGCAGTACTTC.

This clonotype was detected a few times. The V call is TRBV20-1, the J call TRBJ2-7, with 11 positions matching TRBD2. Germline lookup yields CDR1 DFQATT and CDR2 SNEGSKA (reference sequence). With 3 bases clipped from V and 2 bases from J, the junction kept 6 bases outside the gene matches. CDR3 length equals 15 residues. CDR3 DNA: TGCAGTGCTAGCCCACTAGCGGGAGCGACCTACGAGCAGTACTTC. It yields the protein CSASPLAGATYEQYF.

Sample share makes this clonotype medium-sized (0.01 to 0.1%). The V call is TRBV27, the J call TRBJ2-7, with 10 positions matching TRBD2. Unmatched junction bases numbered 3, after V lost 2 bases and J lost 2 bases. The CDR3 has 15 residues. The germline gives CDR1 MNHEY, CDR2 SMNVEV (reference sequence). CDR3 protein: CASSLRSGRAYEQYF. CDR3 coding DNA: TGTGCCAGCAGTTTAAGGAGCGGGAGGGCCTACGAGCAGTACTTC.

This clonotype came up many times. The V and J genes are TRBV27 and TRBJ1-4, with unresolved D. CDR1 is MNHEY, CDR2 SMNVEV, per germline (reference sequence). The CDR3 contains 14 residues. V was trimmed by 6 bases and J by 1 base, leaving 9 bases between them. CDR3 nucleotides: TGTGCCAGCAGCAAGGGAGGAACTAATGAAAAACTGTTTTTT. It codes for CASSKGGTNEKLFF. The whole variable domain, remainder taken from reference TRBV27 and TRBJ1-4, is EAQVTQNPRYLITVTGKKLTVTCSQNMNHEYMSWYRQDPGLGLRQIYYSMNVEVTDKGDVPEGYKVSRKEKRNFPLILESPSPNQTSLYFCASSKGGTNEKLFFGSGTQLSVL.

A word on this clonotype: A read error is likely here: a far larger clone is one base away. The CDR3 DNA reads TGTGCCATCAGTTACCTCCGCGGACAGGGAGGATCCTATAATTCACCCCTCCACTTT. Translation: CAISYLRGQGGSYNSPLHF. V is TRBV10-3 and J is TRBJ1-6, with 8 bases aligning to TRBD1. The CDR3 runs to 19 residues. V lost 5 bases and J lost 1; bases outside the gene matches: 13. Germline CDR1 and CDR2: ENHRY and SYGVKD.

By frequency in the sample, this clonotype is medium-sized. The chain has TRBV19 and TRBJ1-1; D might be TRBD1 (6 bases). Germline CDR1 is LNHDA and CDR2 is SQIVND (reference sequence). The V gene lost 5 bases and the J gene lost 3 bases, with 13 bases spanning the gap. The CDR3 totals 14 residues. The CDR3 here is CASSRPGGDTEAFF. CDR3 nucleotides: TGTGCCAGTAGTCGACCCGGGGGCGACACTGAAGCTTTCTTT.

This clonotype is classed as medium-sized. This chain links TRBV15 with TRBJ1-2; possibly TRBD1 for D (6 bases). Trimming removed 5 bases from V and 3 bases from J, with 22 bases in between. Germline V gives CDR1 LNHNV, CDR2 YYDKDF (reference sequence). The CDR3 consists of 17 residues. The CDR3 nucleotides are TGTGCCACCAGCGGATTTCACCGGGACAAGCTAGACTATGGCTACACCTTC. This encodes CATSGFHRDKLDYGYTF.

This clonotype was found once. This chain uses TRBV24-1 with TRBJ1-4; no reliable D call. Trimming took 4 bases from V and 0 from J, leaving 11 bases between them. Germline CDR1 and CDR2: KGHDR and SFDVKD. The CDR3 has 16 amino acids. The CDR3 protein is CATSDGSPATNEKLFF. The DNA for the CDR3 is TGTGCCACCAGTGACGGCAGCCCAGCAACTAATGAAAAACTGTTTTTT.

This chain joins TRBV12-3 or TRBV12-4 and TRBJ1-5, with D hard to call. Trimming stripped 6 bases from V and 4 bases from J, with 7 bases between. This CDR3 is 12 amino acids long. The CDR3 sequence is CASSEWNQPQHF. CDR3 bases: TGTGCCAGCAGCGAGTGGAATCAGCCCCAGCATTTT.

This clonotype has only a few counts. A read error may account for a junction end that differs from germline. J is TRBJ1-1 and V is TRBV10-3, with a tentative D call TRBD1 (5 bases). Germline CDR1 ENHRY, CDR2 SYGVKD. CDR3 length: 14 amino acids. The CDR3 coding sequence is TGTGCCAGCAGTGGCGTGGGGGTGAACACTGAAGCTTTCTTT. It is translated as CASSGVGVNTEAFF.

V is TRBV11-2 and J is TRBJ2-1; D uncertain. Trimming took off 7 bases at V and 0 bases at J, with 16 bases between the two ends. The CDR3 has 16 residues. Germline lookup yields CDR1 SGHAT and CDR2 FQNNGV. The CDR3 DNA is TGTGCCAGCACCCCGTGGTCCACCTTCTCCTACAATGAGCAGTTCTTC. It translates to CASTPWSTFSYNEQFF.